A selection of T cell receptor beta chains follows, all from one sample in a study of shared clonotypes between healthy human individuals. Using immunoSEQ multiplex PCR, the repertoire was profiled, and TCRdb retains in-frame clones only, with some absent. This table has approximately 92,000 clones, about 70% appearing once. The sequencing sample was made of memory CD8+ T cells sorted from blood. Source of these receptors: a man between 25 and 39 years old in good health. Each CDR3 is given with its conserved first and last residue. D genes are given only for firm matches. Size is omitted from some rows. Given values are once, few, many or a class for expanded clones.

v_gene: TRBV28
d_gene: TRBD1
j_gene: TRBJ2-3
abundance: few
CDR3aa: CASRRDSLSFSAQYF
CDR3nt: TGTGCCAGCAGACGGGACAGCCTGAGCTTTTCTGCGCAGTATTTT

v_gene: TRBV6-1
d_gene: NA
j_gene: TRBJ2-1
abundance: NA
CDR3aa: CASTEGPRRNEQFF
CDR3nt: TGTGCCAGCACGGAAGGCCCTAGACGTAATGAGCAGTTCTTC

v_gene: TRBV11-3
d_gene: NA
j_gene: TRBJ1-3
abundance: NA
CDR3aa: CASSSTGIFGNTIYF
CDR3nt: TGTGCCAGCAGTTCCACAGGGATATTCGGAAACACCATATATTTT

v_gene: TRBV30
d_gene: TRBD1
j_gene: TRBJ1-4
abundance: few
CDR3aa: CAWSAGTGGPNEKLFF
CDR3nt: TGTGCCTGGAGTGCTGGGACAGGGGGACCTAATGAAAAACTGTTTTTT

v_gene: TRBV6-5
d_gene: NA
j_gene: TRBJ2-1
abundance: many
CDR3aa: CASSYVGDPNEQFF
CDR3nt: TGTGCCAGCAGTTACGTAGGCGACCCTAATGAGCAGTTCTTC

v_gene: TRBV7-3
d_gene: NA
j_gene: TRBJ2-2
abundance: NA
CDR3aa: CASSPEQAGELFF
CDR3nt: TGTGCCAGCAGCCCCGAACAGGCCGGGGAGCTGTTTTTT

v_gene: TRBV30
d_gene: NA
j_gene: TRBJ2-2
abundance: NA
CDR3aa: CAWSVGGMGELFF
CDR3nt: TGTGCCTGGAGTGTAGGGGGGATGGGGGAGCTGTTTTTT

v_gene: TRBV28
d_gene: NA
j_gene: TRBJ2-7
abundance: NA
CDR3aa: CASSLAGLTYEQYF
CDR3nt: TGTGCCAGCAGTTTAGCAGGGCTTACCTACGAGCAGTACTTC

v_gene: TRBV19
d_gene: NA
j_gene: TRBJ2-7
abundance: few
CDR3aa: CASSPWGARVEQYF
CDR3nt: TGTGCCAGTAGCCCATGGGGGGCGAGGGTCGAGCAGTACTTC

v_gene: TRBV18
d_gene: NA
j_gene: TRBJ2-1
abundance: NA
CDR3aa: CASSPGRTSSYNEQFF
CDR3nt: TGTGCCAGCTCCCCCGGACGGACGAGCTCCTACAATGAGCAGTTCTTC

v_gene: TRBV2
d_gene: NA
j_gene: TRBJ2-4
abundance: NA
CDR3aa: CASQPPQLAKNIQYF
CDR3nt: TGTGCCAGCCAGCCCCCCCAGCTAGCCAAAAACATTCAGTACTTC

v_gene: TRBV7-2
d_gene: NA
j_gene: TRBJ2-7
abundance: NA
CDR3aa: CASSPWGDRKGEQYF
CDR3nt: TGTGCCAGCAGCCCTTGGGGGGACCGAAAAGGGGAGCAGTACTTC

v_gene: TRBV30
d_gene: NA
j_gene: TRBJ1-3
abundance: NA
CDR3aa: CAWSPRGEKPKSSGNTIYF
CDR3nt: TGTGCCTGGAGCCCGAGGGGGGAAAAACCCAAGTCCTCTGGAAACACCATATATTTT

v_gene: TRBV10-3
d_gene: TRBD2
j_gene: TRBJ2-2
abundance: once
CDR3aa: CAISGSSGSNTGELFF
CDR3nt: TGTGCCATCAGTGGGTCTAGCGGGAGTAACACCGGGGAGCTGTTTTTT

v_gene: TRBV28
d_gene: TRBD1
j_gene: TRBJ1-4
abundance: few
CDR3aa: CASSRLQGAAEKLFF
CDR3nt: TGTGCCAGCAGCCGCCTACAGGGGGCTGCGGAAAAACTGTTTTTT

v_gene: TRBV7-9
d_gene: TRBD2
j_gene: TRBJ2-1
abundance: few
CDR3aa: CASSPLAGEVLDEQFF
CDR3nt: TGTGCCAGCAGCCCCTTAGCGGGAGAGGTTCTCGATGAGCAGTTCTTC

v_gene: TRBV7-9
d_gene: NA
j_gene: TRBJ2-5
abundance: NA
CDR3aa: CASSLGLETQYF
CDR3nt: TGTGCCAGCAGCTTAGGTTTAGAGACCCAGTACTTC

v_gene: TRBV29-1
d_gene: NA
j_gene: TRBJ2-7
abundance: NA
CDR3aa: CSVAGRTASYEQYF
CDR3nt: TGCAGCGTTGCAGGAAGGACAGCCTCCTACGAGCAGTACTTC

v_gene: TRBV9
d_gene: NA
j_gene: TRBJ2-7
abundance: NA
CDR3aa: CASSAKGGESYEQYF
CDR3nt: TGTGCCAGCAGCGCGAAAGGGGGAGAGTCCTACGAGCAGTACTTC

v_gene: TRBV4-3
d_gene: NA
j_gene: TRBJ2-2
abundance: NA
CDR3aa: CASSQVVNTGELFF
CDR3nt: TGCGCCAGCAGCCAAGTAGTGAACACCGGGGAGCTGTTTTTT

v_gene: TRBV7-9
d_gene: NA
j_gene: TRBJ2-7
abundance: NA
CDR3aa: CASSLGTNEQYF
CDR3nt: TGTGCCAGCAGCCTGGGGACCAACGAGCAGTACTTC

v_gene: TRBV18
d_gene: NA
j_gene: TRBJ1-5
abundance: NA
CDR3aa: CASSSQKTDRGTKTDNQPQHF
CDR3nt: TGTGCCAGCTCATCACAAAAAACCGACCGGGGGACCAAAACGGACAATCAGCCCCAGCATTTT

v_gene: TRBV15
d_gene: TRBD1
j_gene: TRBJ1-2
abundance: NA
CDR3aa: CATSPFGQVGLGYTF
CDR3nt: TGTGCCACCAGCCCTTTCGGACAGGTCGGTTTAGGCTACACCTTC

v_gene: TRBV2
d_gene: TRBD1
j_gene: TRBJ1-5
abundance: NA
CDR3aa: CASSVDRGEQPQHF
CDR3nt: TGTGCCAGCAGCGTGGACAGGGGAGAGCAGCCCCAGCATTTT